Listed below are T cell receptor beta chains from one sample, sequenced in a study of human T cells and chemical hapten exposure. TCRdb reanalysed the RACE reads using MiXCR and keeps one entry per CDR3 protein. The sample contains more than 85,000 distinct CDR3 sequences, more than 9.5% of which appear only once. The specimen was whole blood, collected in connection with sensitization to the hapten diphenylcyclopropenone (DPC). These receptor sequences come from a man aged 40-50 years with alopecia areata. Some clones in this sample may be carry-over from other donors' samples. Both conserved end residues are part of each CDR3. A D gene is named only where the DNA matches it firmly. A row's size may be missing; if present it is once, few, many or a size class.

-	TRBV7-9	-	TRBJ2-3	CASSLRSPSTDTQYF	TGTGCCAGCAGCTTGAGGTCGCCTAGCACAGATACGCAGTATTTT
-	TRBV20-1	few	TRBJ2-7	CSSRGSGAGSRQYF	TGCAGCTCCCGTGGGTCGGGGGCAGGTAGTCGGCAGTACTTC
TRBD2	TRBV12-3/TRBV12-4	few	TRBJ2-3	CASSFLVAGSSTDTQYF	TGTGCCAGCAGTTTCCTCGTAGCGGGATCTAGCACAGATACGCAGTATTTT
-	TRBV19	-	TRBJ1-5	CASSISQGNQPQHF	TGTGCCAGTAGTATTAGTCAGGGAAATCAGCCCCAGCATTTT
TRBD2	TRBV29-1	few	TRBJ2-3	CSVDGLAGTDTQYF	TGCAGCGTTGACGGACTAGCGGGCACAGATACGCAGTATTTT
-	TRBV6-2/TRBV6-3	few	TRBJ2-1	CASSHEGGPTYNEQFF	TGTGCCAGCAGCCACGAGGGCGGCCCGACCTACAATGAGCAGTTCTTC
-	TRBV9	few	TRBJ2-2	CASSLGPNTGELFF	TGTGCCAGCAGCCTCGGACCTAACACCGGGGAGCTGTTTTTT
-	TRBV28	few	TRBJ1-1	CASRRGGPNTEAFF	TGTGCCAGCAGGAGGGGGGGGCCGAACACTGAAGCTTTCTTT
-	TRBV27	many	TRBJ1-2	CASSPAGSDGYTF	TGTGCCAGCAGTCCGGCCGGGTCGGATGGCTACACCTTC
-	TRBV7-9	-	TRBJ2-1	CASSLESDYNEQFF	TGTGCCAGCAGCTTAGAGTCTGACTACAATGAGCAGTTCTTC
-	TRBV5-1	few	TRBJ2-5	CASSLAGGETQYF	TGCGCCAGCAGCTTGGCTGGGGGAGAGACCCAGTACTTC
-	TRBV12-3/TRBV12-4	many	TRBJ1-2	CASSHLPNYGYTF	TGTGCCAGCAGTCACCTGCCGAACTATGGCTACACCTTC
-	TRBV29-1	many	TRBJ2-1	CSVESGPRSGNEQFF	TGCAGCGTGGAAAGCGGGCCCCGGTCGGGGAATGAGCAGTTCTTC
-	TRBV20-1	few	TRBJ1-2	CSARDPARWGGDYGYTF	TGCAGTGCTAGAGATCCCGCCCGATGGGGAGGGGACTATGGCTACACCTTC
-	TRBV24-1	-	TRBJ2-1	CANRSRDTYNEQFF	TGTGCCAACAGGTCCCGGGACACTTACAATGAGCAGTTCTTC
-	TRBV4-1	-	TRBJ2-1	CASSQDPVGPTIYNEQFF	TGCGCCAGCAGCCAAGATCCGGTAGGACCCACCATTTACAATGAGCAGTTCTTC